These T cell receptor beta chains were read from a single sample in a study of cytomegalovirus exposure and HLA in healthy donors. Some clones are missing from TCRdb's copy, which holds only in-frame ones; the method was immunoSEQ multiplex PCR. The sample carries some 150,000 clones, more than 70% recorded once. The sequencing input was PBMCs. These receptors all stem from a woman aged 40 to 55 in good health and CMV-seronegative. Each CDR3 is given with its conserved first and last residue. A D gene is named only where the DNA matches it firmly. Size is stated for part of the rows, as once, few or many counts, or as a class when the clone is expanded.

v_call,j_call,cdr3_length,clone_size,d_call,cdr3_aa,cdr3_nt
TRBV5-1,TRBJ2-5,15,-,TRBD2,CASSWTSGPQETQYF,TGCGCCAGCAGCTGGACTAGCGGGCCACAAGAGACCCAGTACTTC
TRBV19,TRBJ1-3,16,-,-,CASSIRTANSGNTIYF,TGTGCCAGTAGTATTCGGACAGCGAACTCTGGAAACACCATATATTTT
TRBV5-4,TRBJ2-5,14,-,TRBD1,CASSPSTGVGTQYF,TGTGCCAGCAGCCCTTCGACAGGGGTGGGGACCCAGTACTTC
TRBV5-6,TRBJ1-1,15,-,-,CASSLGGARNTEAFF,TGTGCCAGCAGCTTAGGAGGGGCGAGGAACACTGAAGCTTTCTTT
TRBV4-1,TRBJ2-5,16,many,TRBD2,CASSQVGGGVQETQYF,TGCGCCAGCAGCCAGGTCGGCGGGGGGGTCCAAGAGACCCAGTACTTC
TRBV6-1,TRBJ1-2,14,few,-,CASSEAFQNYGYTF,TGTGCCAGCAGTGAAGCGTTCCAGAACTATGGCTACACCTTC
TRBV15,TRBJ2-3,21,-,TRBD2,CATSRTPRTSGRLGATDTQYF,TGTGCCACCAGCAGAACCCCGCGGACTAGCGGGAGGTTGGGGGCCACAGATACGCAGTATTTT
TRBV7-6,TRBJ1-4,17,once,-,CASSLEEGETYNEKLFF,TGTGCCAGCAGCTTAGAGGAAGGGGAAACTTATAATGAAAAACTGTTTTTT
TRBV6-1,TRBJ1-1,14,medium-sized,-,CASDKGLGNTEAFF,TGTGCCAGTGATAAGGGGTTAGGGAACACTGAAGCTTTCTTT
TRBV7-2,TRBJ1-3,13,few,-,CASSTGQGNTIYF,TGTGCCAGCAGCACCGGACAGGGAAACACCATATATTTT
TRBV30,TRBJ2-1,12,-,-,CAWSTNFNEQFF,TGTGCCTGGAGTACCAACTTCAATGAGCAGTTCTTC
TRBV28,TRBJ1-1,22,-,TRBD1,CASSQPTNGTGSILGFKTEAFF,TGTGCCAGCAGCCAGCCTACGAACGGGACAGGGTCGATTTTAGGATTCAAAACTGAAGCTTTCTTT
TRBV11-2,TRBJ2-1,15,-,TRBD2,CASSPLREGNNEQFF,TGTGCCAGCAGCCCCCTACGGGAGGGTAACAATGAGCAGTTCTTC
TRBV11-3,TRBJ2-7,16,-,TRBD2,CASSLDPLAGVNEQYF,TGTGCCAGCAGCTTAGATCCATTAGCGGGAGTCAACGAGCAGTACTTC
TRBV14,TRBJ1-1,13,few,-,CASSQRYSTEAFF,TGTGCCAGCAGCCAAAGGTACAGCACTGAAGCTTTCTTT
TRBV5-1,TRBJ2-6,15,-,-,CASSLVSGLGDVLTF,TGCGCCAGCAGCTTGGTTTCGGGGTTGGGTGACGTCCTGACTTTC
TRBV4-2,TRBJ2-6,16,-,-,CASSQEAAVGANVLTF,TGTGCCAGCAGCCAAGAGGCAGCGGTTGGGGCCAACGTCCTGACTTTC
TRBV2,TRBJ1-2,14,-,TRBD1,CASSANRDRVGYTF,TGTGCCAGCAGTGCAAACCGGGACAGGGTTGGCTACACCTTC
TRBV5-1,TRBJ2-3,14,-,-,CASSLGQGADTQYF,TGCGCCAGCAGCTTGGGCCAGGGCGCAGATACGCAGTATTTT
TRBV11-2,TRBJ2-1,14,few,TRBD1,CASSSGTATNEQFF,TGTGCCAGCAGCTCCGGGACAGCCACCAATGAGCAGTTCTTC
TRBV21-1,TRBJ1-2,20,-,-,CASSHMTVWGRGHINYGYTF,TGTGCCAGCAGCCACATGACAGTCTGGGGCAGGGGGCATATTAACTATGGCTACACCTTC
TRBV19,TRBJ2-1,15,few,TRBD2,CASSAVAGGSWEQFF,TGTGCCAGTAGCGCTGTAGCGGGAGGTTCATGGGAGCAGTTCTTC
TRBV5-6,TRBJ1-6,14,-,-,CASSLQGSNSPLHF,TGTGCCAGCAGTCTACAGGGTTCTAATTCACCCCTCCACTTT
TRBV6-5,TRBJ2-7,14,-,-,CASRTQGESSEQYF,TGTGCCAGCAGAACACAGGGTGAGTCGTCCGAGCAGTACTTC
TRBV19,TRBJ1-2,16,-,TRBD1,CASSITGGGSKYGYTF,TGTGCCAGTAGTATAACAGGGGGGGGTAGTAAGTATGGCTACACCTTC
TRBV6-5,TRBJ2-1,15,few,-,CASSLYSSSYNEQFF,TGTGCCAGCAGCCTTTACTCGAGCTCCTACAATGAGCAGTTCTTC
TRBV5-1,TRBJ2-1,13,once,-,CASSLVGGDEQFF,TGCGCCAGCAGCTTGGTGGGGGGAGATGAGCAGTTCTTC
TRBV4-1,TRBJ2-3,15,-,TRBD2,CASSQGAVAGDTQYF,TGCGCCAGCAGCCAAGGTGCGGTAGCGGGAGATACGCAGTATTTT